Below, 22 T cell receptor beta chains from the same sample are listed, as sequenced in a study of lymphopenia after photon versus proton radiotherapy. Profiling relied on immunoSEQ multiplex PCR, and the TCRdb table lists in-frame clones only, not all of them. This table has fewer than 35,000 clones, around 90% appearing once. Sequencing was performed on peripheral blood, taken from a patient treated with photon-based radiotherapy. Source of these receptors: a woman aged 50 to 65 with pancreatic cancer.

This chain links TRBV28 with TRBJ2-5, with 15 bases fitting TRBD2. With 3 bases clipped from V and 2 bases from J, the junction kept 4 bases outside the gene matches. This CDR3 is built from 17 residues. In germline, CDR1 is MDHEN, CDR2 SYDVKM. CDR3 residues: CASSFLGTSGGQETQYF. The CDR3 nucleotides read TGTGCCAGCAGTTTTCTAGGGACTAGCGGGGGGCAAGAGACCCAGTACTTC.

This chain links TRBV6-5 with TRBJ2-7; the D is unclear. With 6 bases removed from V and 6 bases from J, the gap between germline ends came to 15 bases. The CDR3 extends over 13 amino acids. CDR1 MNHEY and CDR2 SVGAGI come from the germline V gene. The CDR3 DNA sequence: TGTGCCAGCAGCGAATGGGTGAGATCCGAGCAGTACTTC. The encoded protein is CASSEWVRSEQYF.

This chain joins TRBV4-3 and TRBJ2-2; a weak D match, TRBD2 (5 bases). Germline assignment: CDR1 LGHNA and CDR2 YSLEER. V was pared by 0 bases and J by 4 bases, with 18 bases between. CDR3 size: 18 residues. Here the CDR3 DNA reads TGCGCCAGCAGCCAAGAGGAGGACCTCGGAGGAATCACCGGGGAGCTGTTTTTT. Its translation: CASSQEEDLGGITGELFF.

This chain links TRBV19 with TRBJ2-7, with 7 bases identical to TRBD1. Trimming removed 8 bases from V and 3 bases from J; junction bases left unmatched: 4. Germline values: CDR1 LNHDA, CDR2 SQIVND (reference sequence). This CDR3 region has 12 residues. The CDR3 loop is CASLDRVYEQYF. The CDR3 DNA reads TGTGCCAGTCTAGACAGGGTCTACGAGCAGTACTTC. Complete variable domain (other parts from reference TRBV19 and TRBJ2-7): DGGITQSPKYLFRKEGQNVTLSCEQNLNHDAMYWYRQDPGQGLRLIYYSQIVNDFQKGDIAEGYSVSREKKESFPLTVTSAQKNPTAFYLCASLDRVYEQYFGPGTRLTVT.

The J gene is TRBJ2-1, the V gene TRBV29-1, with 8 bases identical to TRBD2. CDR1 and CDR2 (germline): SQVTM, ANQGSEA. With V trimmed by 0 bases and J by 6 bases, 7 bases remained unmatched. The CDR3 covers 15 residues. This CDR3 reads CSVEEGELAVNEQFF. The CDR3 bases are TGCAGCGTTGAAGAGGGTGAACTAGCGGTCAATGAGCAGTTCTTC.

The chain has TRBV7-8 and TRBJ2-1; no clear D. V lost 1 base and J 0 bases, leaving 13 bases between the germline ends. There are 17 residues in the CDR3. Per the germline V gene, CDR1 is SGHVS and CDR2 is FQNEAQ. CDR3 loop: CASSLEVRYSSYNEQFF. DNA for the CDR3: TGTGCCAGCAGCTTAGAGGTCAGATATAGCTCCTACAATGAGCAGTTCTTC.

The rearrangement links TRBV7-3 to TRBJ2-1; 8 bases map to TRBD2. The CDR3 runs 14 residues. J lost 8 bases, V lost 4 bases, and 7 bases had no gene match. Germline CDR1 SGHTA, CDR2 FQGTGA. Here the CDR3 DNA reads TGTGCCAGCAGCTGGGGCGGGAGGACGGATGAGCAGTTCTTC. Its translation: CASSWGGRTDEQFF. The variable domain in full, completed from reference TRBV7-3 and TRBJ2-1, reads GAGVSQTPSNKVTEKGKYVELRCDPISGHTALYWYRQSLGQGPEFLIYFQGTGAADDSGLPNDRFFAVRPEGSVSTLKIQRTERGDSAVYLCASSWGGRTDEQFFGPGTRLTVL.

V is TRBV7-9 and J is TRBJ2-4; D not certain. This CDR3 comprises 19 residues. Per germline, CDR1 SEHNR and CDR2 FQNEAQ (reference sequence). V was clipped by 1 base and J by 0 bases, with 19 bases between them. CDR3 loop: CASSLVSPGTYLAKNIQYF. The CDR3 DNA is TGTGCCAGCAGCTTAGTGTCCCCGGGTACCTATCTAGCCAAAAACATTCAGTACTTC. Variable domain in full (rest from reference TRBV7-9 and TRBJ2-4): DTGVSQNPRHKITKRGQNVTFRCDPISEHNRLYWYRQTLGQGPEFLTYFQNEAQLEKSRLLSDRFSAERPKGSFSTLEIQRTEQGDSAMYLCASSLVSPGTYLAKNIQYFGAGTRLSVL.

CDR3: CASSAGVEAFF. CDR3 in DNA: TGTGCCAGCAGCGCAGGGGTAGAAGCTTTCTTT. The chain recombines TRBV7-2 with TRBJ1-1; D perhaps matches TRBD1 (6 bases). The CDR3 loop spans 11 amino acids. V was pared by 5 bases and J by 8 bases, with 9 bases between. Looked up from germline, CDR1 is SGHTA and CDR2 is FQGNSA.

This clone is labeled as medium-sized. CDR3 in amino acids: CASSTRDHQPQHF. The DNA for the CDR3 is TGTGCCAGCAGCACCCGAGATCATCAGCCCCAGCATTTT. The chain joins TRBV9 to TRBJ1-5; D unresolved. V lost 4 bases and J 5 bases, leaving 10 bases between the germline ends. This CDR3 has 13 residues. Per the germline V gene, CDR1 is SGDLS and CDR2 is YYNGEE.

The chain recombines TRBV19 with TRBJ2-4; 10 bases match TRBD2. The V gene end was trimmed by 4 bases and the J gene end by 1 base; junction bases not matched to a gene: 13. CDR3 length: 19 amino acids. The germline V gene has CDR1 LNHDA and CDR2 SQIVND (reference sequence). The CDR3 nucleotides are TGTGCCAGTAGTACCCTTGGGACTAGCGCATCCCTGGCCAAAAACATTCAGTACTTC. The encoded protein is CASSTLGTSASLAKNIQYF.

This chain uses TRBV9 with TRBJ2-1, with 8 positions matching TRBD2. The CDR3 totals 15 residues. Germline assignment: CDR1 SGDLS and CDR2 YYNGEE. V shed 0 bases, J shed 6 bases, and the junction held 5 bases outside the gene matches. The chain's CDR3 is CASSVVASGFNEQFF. CDR3 nucleotides: TGTGCCAGCAGCGTAGTGGCTAGCGGGTTCAATGAGCAGTTCTTC.

This clone was detected only once. The rearrangement links TRBV7-2 to TRBJ2-5, with a weak D call TRBD2 (6 bases). Trimming removed 3 bases from V and 3 bases from J, with 11 bases in between. Per the germline V gene, CDR1 is SGHTA and CDR2 is FQGNSA. The CDR3 sequence is 14 residues long. CDR3 nucleotides: TGTGCCAGCAGCTTCCCCGGCGGGAAAGAGACCCAGTACTTC. Protein sequence: CASSFPGGKETQYF.

The chain employs TRBV9 and TRBJ2-3; 9 positions agree with TRBD2. V gave up 4 bases and J gave up 1 base; unmatched junction bases: 4. Germline V gene sequence: CDR1 SGDLS, CDR2 YYNGEE. The CDR3 has 15 residues. The CDR3 nucleotides read TGTGCCAGCAGCACCCCTAGCGGGGGCACAGATACGCAGTATTTT. The encoded protein is CASSTPSGGTDTQYF. Complete variable domain (other parts from reference TRBV9 and TRBJ2-3): DSGVTQTPKHLITATGQRVTLRCSPRSGDLSVYWYQQSLDQGLQFLIQYYNGEERAKGNILERFSAQQFPDLHSELNLSSLELGDSALYFCASSTPSGGTDTQYFGPGTRLTVL.

This clone was counted a single time. A read error may produce the germline difference seen at one junction end. The chain is built from TRBV2 and TRBJ2-4; D is uncertain. The germline V gene has CDR1 SNHLY and CDR2 FYNNEI. The CDR3 is 13 residues long. DNA for the CDR3: TGTGCCAGCAATGAAGAGTCCAAAAACATTCAGTACTTC. This codes for CASNEESKNIQYF.

The sample holds one count of this clone. This CDR3 reads CASSMGGVAKNIQYF. As DNA, the CDR3 is TGTGCCAGTAGTATGGGGGGTGTAGCCAAAAACATTCAGTACTTC. The chain joins TRBV19 to TRBJ2-4; maybe TRBD2 (6 bases). Between the trimmed V and J ends, which lost 3 bases and 0 bases, there was a span of 9 bases. The CDR3 length is 15 residues. The germline CDR1 and CDR2 sequences are LNHDA and SQIVND (reference sequence).

For the CDR3, the DNA is TGTGCCAGCAGTGGGGGGCCAGGGAGGGCAACTAATGAAAAACTGTTTTTT. Its translation is CASSGGPGRATNEKLFF. The chain carries TRBV6-1 and TRBJ1-4; maybe TRBD1 (6 bases). This CDR3 comprises 17 residues. Per the germline V gene, CDR1 is MNHNS and CDR2 is SASEGT. Trimming took 4 bases from V and 0 from J, leaving 15 bases between them.

V gene TRBV11-2 combines with J gene TRBJ2-1, with D possibly being TRBD2 (6 bases). V shed 7 bases and J shed 3 bases, with 16 bases lying between them. Germline V CDR1 and CDR2: SGHAT, FQNNGV. This CDR3 contains 15 residues. CDR3: CASMTRVVGYNEQFF. CDR3 DNA: TGTGCCAGCATGACTAGGGTAGTTGGCTACAATGAGCAGTTCTTC.

V usage is TRBV10-3 and J usage is TRBJ2-3; 10 nucleotides agree with TRBD1. J gave up 4 bases and V 4 bases, and 8 bases lay outside the gene matches. This CDR3 contains 16 residues. CDR1 is ENHRY and CDR2 is SYGVKD in the germline V gene. Here the CDR3 reads CAISVPGTGEADTQYF. As DNA, the CDR3 is TGTGCCATCAGTGTCCCCGGGACAGGGGAGGCAGATACGCAGTATTTT.

The gene calls are TRBV7-2 and TRBJ1-2; D may be TRBD1 (5 bases). The CDR3 covers 14 residues. CDR1 and CDR2 (germline): SGHTA, FQGNSA. The V gene lost 5 bases and the J gene lost 4 bases, with 14 bases spanning the gap. DNA for the CDR3: TGTGCCAGCAGCCAACCAGACAGAGGCTATGGCTACACCTTC. Its translation: CASSQPDRGYGYTF.

This clone was recorded a few times. The chain couples TRBV28 to TRBJ2-2; 7 nucleotides align to TRBD1. In germline, CDR1 is MDHEN, CDR2 SYDVKM. The CDR3 spans 14 residues. Trimming removed 6 bases from V and 1 base from J; junction bases left unmatched: 2. The DNA of the CDR3 is TGTGCCAGCAGCTGGACAGGGAACACCGGGGAGCTGTTTTTT. It encodes CASSWTGNTGELFF.

The rearrangement joins TRBV6-6 to TRBJ1-6, with unresolved D. V was trimmed by 6 bases and J by 7 bases, leaving 16 bases between them. The CDR3 is 15 residues long. CDR1 and CDR2 from the germline V gene are MNHNY and SVGAGI (reference sequence). The CDR3, as DNA: TGTGCCAGCAGCCTTGACCCTCCTCCGAATTCACCCCTCCACTTT. Amino acid sequence: CASSLDPPPNSPLHF.